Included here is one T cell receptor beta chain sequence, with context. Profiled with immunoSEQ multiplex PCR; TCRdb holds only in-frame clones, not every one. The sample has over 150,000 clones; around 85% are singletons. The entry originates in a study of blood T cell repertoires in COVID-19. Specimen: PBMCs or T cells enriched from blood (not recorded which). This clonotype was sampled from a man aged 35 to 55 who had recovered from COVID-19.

DNA of the CDR3: TGTGCCAGCAGCCCGCAAGGGGCCCCCGCTTTCTTT. Protein sequence: CASSPQGAPAFF. The J gene is TRBJ1-1, the V gene TRBV9; weak D call: TRBD1 (5 bases). The V gene's germline CDR1 is SGDLS and CDR2 YYNGEE. The CDR3 is 12 amino acids. Trimming stripped 4 bases from V and 11 bases from J, with 15 bases between. Using reference TRBV9 and TRBJ1-1 for the parts outside the CDR3, the full variable domain is DSGVTQTPKHLITATGQRVTLRCSPRSGDLSVYWYQQSLDQGLQFLIQYYNGEERAKGNILERFSAQQFPDLHSELNLSSLELGDSALYFCASSPQGAPAFFGQGTRLTVV.